Each of the 7 T cell receptor beta chains below was sequenced from the same sample in a study of regulatory T cells in long-lasting Graves disease. Researchers made TCR beta libraries by using iRepertoire HTBI primers and running Arm-PCR on CDR3 regions. One entry per CDR3 protein, called by TCRdb with MiXCR from the multiplex PCR reads. The sample records approximately 400,000 distinct CDR3 sequences, 14% to 15% being singletons. Time point here: newly diagnosed GD, antithyroid drugs for less than 3 months. Making the TCR library involved RNA that had been extracted from PBMCs. These same data were also listed under a study on T cells in Graves' hyperthyroidism and ophthalmopathy.

The sequencing used peripheral blood mononuclear cells (PBMCs), collected at new diagnosis, from a patient treated with antithyroid drugs. These receptors all come from a woman in her thirties with Graves disease.

This clonotype has ten or more counts. The genes are TRBV20-1 and TRBJ2-7; TRBD2 aligns across 7 bases. J gave up 2 bases and V 6 bases, and 4 bases lay outside the gene matches. The germline CDR1 and CDR2 sequences are DFQATT and SNEGSKA (reference sequence). CDR3 length: 12 amino acids. The CDR3 DNA reads TGCAGTGCCTTAGCGGGTCCCTACGAGCAGTACTTC. Its translation is CSALAGPYEQYF.

The chain links TRBV12-3 or TRBV12-4 to TRBJ1-3, with 7 bases lining up with TRBD1. Unmatched junction bases numbered 12, after V lost 6 bases and J lost 1 base. This CDR3 comprises 17 residues. In DNA, the CDR3 is TGTGCCAGCAGCCCGATTCGATCGACAGGGTCTGGAAACACCATATATTTT. Translated: CASSPIRSTGSGNTIYF.

As to this clonotype: At one boundary the junction diverges from the germline segment, which might be a read error. This CDR3 reads CVSSKDRGNQPQHF. The CDR3 bases are TGTGTCAGCAGCAAGGACAGGGGGAATCAGCCCCAGCATTTT. This chain uses TRBV6-8 with TRBJ1-5; the match to TRBD1 covers 10 bases. The CDR3 length is 14 residues. The germline CDR1 and CDR2 sequences are MNHGY and SAAAGT.

This clonotype was detected ten times or more. The V call is TRBV2, the J call TRBJ2-1; either TRBD1 or TRBD2 may fit D (6 bases each). Trimming left V 4 bases short and J 5 bases short, with 21 bases between. The CDR3 contains 17 residues. Germline V gene sequence: CDR1 SNHLY, CDR2 FYNNEI. CDR3 DNA sequence: TGTGCCAGCAGTGTCCAAGGAGGAGGGGGGCCCCACAATGAGCAGTTCTTC. Its translation is CASSVQGGGGPHNEQFF.

This clonotype was recorded many times. The rearrangement uses TRBV7-3 and TRBJ2-1, with a weak D call TRBD1 (6 bases). Germline CDR1 and CDR2: SGHTA and FQGTGA. Trimming removed 4 bases from V and 5 bases from J, with 9 bases in between. CDR3 length: 13 amino acids. CDR3 nucleotide sequence: TGTGCCAGCAGCTCCGGACAGAACAATGAGCAGTTCTTC. Translating gives CASSSGQNNEQFF.

The V call is TRBV15, the J call TRBJ2-1, with TRBD2 matching over 7 bases. This CDR3 has 17 amino acids. Germline CDR1 and CDR2: LNHNV and YYDKDF (reference sequence). V dropped 6 bases and J dropped 5; count of bases not matched to a gene: 16. In DNA, the CDR3 is TGTGCCACCAGAGTGGGGGGACGGGCGGGAGATCACAATGAGCAGTTCTTC. This gives the protein CATRVGGRAGDHNEQFF. The full variable domain, completed using reference TRBV15 and TRBJ2-1, is DAMVIQNPRYQVTQFGKPVTLSCSQTLNHNVMYWYQQKSSQAPKLLFHYYDKDFNNEADTPDNFQSRRPNTSFCFLDIRSPGLGDTAMYLCATRVGGRAGDHNEQFFGPGTRLTVL.

This clonotype was recorded at least ten times. V is TRBV28 and J is TRBJ2-5; D gene uncertain. Germline CDR1 MDHEN, CDR2 SYDVKM. This CDR3 is 12 amino acids long. The V gene lost 3 bases and the J gene lost 5 bases, with 7 bases spanning the gap. In DNA, the CDR3 is TGTGCCAGCAGTTTGGGTTCGGAGACCCAGTACTTC. Translating gives CASSLGSETQYF. Full variable domain (rest looked up from reference TRBV28 and TRBJ2-5): DVKVTQSSRYLVKRTGEKVFLECVQDMDHENMFWYRQDPGLGLRLIYFSYDVKMKEKGDIPEGYSVSREKKERFSLILESASTNQTSMYLCASSLGSETQYFGPGTRLLVL.